One T cell receptor beta chain is described in this entry. Antigen specificity is unknown. The record originates from a study of blood T cells in healthy people across ages. A J-beta primer mix and a sample-barcoded 5' primer were used in a second PCR of roughly 6 to 12 cycles. TCRdb re-derived calls from the 5' RACE reads in MiXCR, one entry per CDR3 protein. The sample contains under 1,000,000 distinct CDR3 sequences, roughly 46% of which appear only once. Peripheral blood from each donor was collected in a volume of approximately 10 milliliters. V trimming: 7 bases; J trimming: 8 bases; junction bases outside the gene matches: 10. Germline CDR1 and CDR2: SGHTA and FQGNSA. This CDR3 has 14 residues. Broader study findings: When set beside aged donors, long-lived donors presented more naive CD4+ cells and higher diversity.

The TCR sequence derives from an elderly man in good health. Input material: blood. The rearrangement links TRBV7-2 to TRBJ1-2; 10 bases are a match to TRBD1. This chain's CDR3 is CASTLDRGSKGYTF. CDR3 coding DNA: TGTGCCAGCACCCTGGACAGGGGGTCGAAGGGCTACACCTTC.